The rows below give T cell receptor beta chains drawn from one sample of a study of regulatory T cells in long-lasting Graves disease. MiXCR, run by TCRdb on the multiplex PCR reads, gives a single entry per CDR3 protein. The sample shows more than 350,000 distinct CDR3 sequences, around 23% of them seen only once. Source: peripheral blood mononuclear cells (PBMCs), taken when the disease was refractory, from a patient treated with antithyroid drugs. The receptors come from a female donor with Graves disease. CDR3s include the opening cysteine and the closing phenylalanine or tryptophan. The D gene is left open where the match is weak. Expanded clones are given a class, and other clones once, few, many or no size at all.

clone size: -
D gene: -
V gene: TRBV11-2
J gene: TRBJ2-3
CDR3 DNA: TGTGCCAGCAGCTTAGATTGGCCAGTCACAGATACGCAGTATTTT
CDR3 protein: CASSLDWPVTDTQYF

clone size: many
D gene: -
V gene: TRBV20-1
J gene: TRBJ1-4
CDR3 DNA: TGCAGTGCTCTCCGAATCACACCAACTAATGAAAAACTGTTTTTT
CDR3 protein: CSALRITPTNEKLFF

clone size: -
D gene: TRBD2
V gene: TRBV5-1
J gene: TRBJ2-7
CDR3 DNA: TGCGCCAGCAGCTGGACTCTCGGGACTAGCGGTACCTACGAGCAGTACTTC
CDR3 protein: CASSWTLGTSGTYEQYF

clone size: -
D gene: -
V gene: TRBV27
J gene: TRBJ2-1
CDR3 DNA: TGTGCCACCCGGGACAACCTCTACAATGAGCAGTTCTTC
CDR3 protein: CATRDNLYNEQFF

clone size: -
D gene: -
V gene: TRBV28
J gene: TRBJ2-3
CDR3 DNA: TGTGCCAGCAGCCACACTAAAGCAGATACGCAGTATTTT
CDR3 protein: CASSHTKADTQYF

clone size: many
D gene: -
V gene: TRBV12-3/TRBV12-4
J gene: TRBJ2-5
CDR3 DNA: TGTGCCAGCAGTTTAGGAACGGAGGCCTTCAAGGACTTC
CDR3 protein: CASSLGTEAFKDF

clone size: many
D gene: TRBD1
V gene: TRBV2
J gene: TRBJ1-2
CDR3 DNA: TGTGCCAGCAGTGGAGGACAGGGGGCCGAGTATGGCTACACCTTC
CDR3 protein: CASSGGQGAEYGYTF

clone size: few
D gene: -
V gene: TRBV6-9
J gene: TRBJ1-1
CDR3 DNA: TGTGCCAGCAGTTACTCCGGACCAGGCTCCACTGAAGCTTTCTTT
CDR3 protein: CASSYSGPGSTEAFF

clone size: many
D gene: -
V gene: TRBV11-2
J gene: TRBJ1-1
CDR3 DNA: TGTGCCAGCAACGAAGGGGTTACCATGAACACTGAAGCTTTCTTT
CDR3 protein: CASNEGVTMNTEAFF

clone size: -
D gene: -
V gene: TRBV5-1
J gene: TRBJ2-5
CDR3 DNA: TGCGCCAGCAGCGGACCACAGGGTTTGGAAGAGACCCAGTACTTC
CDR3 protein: CASSGPQGLEETQYF

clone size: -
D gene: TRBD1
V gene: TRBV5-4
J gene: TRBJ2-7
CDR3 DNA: TGTGCCAGCAGCACCCGGGACAGGGGGCCCTACGAGCAGTACTTC
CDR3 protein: CASSTRDRGPYEQYF

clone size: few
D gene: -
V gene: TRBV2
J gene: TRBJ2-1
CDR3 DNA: TGTGCCAGCAGTGAAAATATGGGCTACAATGAGCAGTTCTTC
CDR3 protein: CASSENMGYNEQFF

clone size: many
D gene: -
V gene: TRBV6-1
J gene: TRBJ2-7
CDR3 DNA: TGTGCCAGCAGTGACCATGGGACCTTCCCCTACGAGCAGTACTTC
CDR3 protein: CASSDHGTFPYEQYF

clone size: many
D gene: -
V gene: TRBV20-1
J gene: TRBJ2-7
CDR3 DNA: TGCAGTGCACCGATACAGGAAACCTACGAGCAGTACTTC
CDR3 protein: CSAPIQETYEQYF

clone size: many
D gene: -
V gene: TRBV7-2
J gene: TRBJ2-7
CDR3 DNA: TGTGCCAGCAGCCCAGAGTCGGTTTACGAGCAGTACTTC
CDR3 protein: CASSPESVYEQYF

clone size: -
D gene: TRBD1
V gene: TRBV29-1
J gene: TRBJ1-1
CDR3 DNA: TGCAGCGTTACCCTGGGACAGGGTGGGACTGAAGCTTTCTTT
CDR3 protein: CSVTLGQGGTEAFF

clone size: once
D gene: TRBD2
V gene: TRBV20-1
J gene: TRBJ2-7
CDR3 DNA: TGCAGTGCTGGGGGACTAGCCGCAGGTACCGAGCAGTACTTC
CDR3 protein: CSAGGLAAGTEQYF

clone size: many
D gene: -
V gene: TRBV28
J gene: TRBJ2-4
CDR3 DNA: TGTGCCAGCAGTTTATTTGGGAAGGGGGTAGCCAAAAACATTCAGTACTTC
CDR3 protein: CASSLFGKGVAKNIQYF

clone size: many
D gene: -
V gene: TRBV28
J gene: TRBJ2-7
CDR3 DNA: TGTGCCAGCAGTCTCACGCAGGCCAATTCCTACGAGCAGTACTTC
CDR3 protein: CASSLTQANSYEQYF

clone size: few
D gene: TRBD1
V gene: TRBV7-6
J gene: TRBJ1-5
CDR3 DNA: TGTGCCAGCAGCCCCGGACAGGGAAGGGATCAGCCCCAGCATTTT
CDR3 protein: CASSPGQGRDQPQHF

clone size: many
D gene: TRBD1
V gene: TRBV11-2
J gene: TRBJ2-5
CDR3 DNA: TGTGCCAGCAGCCGCAAAAGTCAGGGGGCGCAGGAGACCCAGTACTTC
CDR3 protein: CASSRKSQGAQETQYF

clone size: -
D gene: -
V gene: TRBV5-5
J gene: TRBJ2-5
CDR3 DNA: TGTGCCAGCAGCTTAGGGGAAAACCAAGAGACCCAGTACTTC
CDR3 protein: CASSLGENQETQYF

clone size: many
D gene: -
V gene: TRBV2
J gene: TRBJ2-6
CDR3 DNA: TGTGCCAGCAGTGAAGCGGGAGGCTCTGGGGCCAACGTCCTGACTTTC
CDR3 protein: CASSEAGGSGANVLTF

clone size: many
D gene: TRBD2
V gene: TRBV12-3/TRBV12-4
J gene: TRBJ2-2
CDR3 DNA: TGTGCCAGCAATCCGCCAGTCGGTAGCGGGAGACACACCGGGGAGCTGTTTTTT
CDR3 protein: CASNPPVGSGRHTGELFF

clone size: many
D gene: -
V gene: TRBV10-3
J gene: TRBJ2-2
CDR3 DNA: TGTGCCATCAGTGGATCTGGCTTTGCGGGACGCACCGGGGAGCTGTTTTTT
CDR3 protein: CAISGSGFAGRTGELFF

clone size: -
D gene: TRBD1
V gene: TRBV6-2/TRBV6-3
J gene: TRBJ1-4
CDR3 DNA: TGTGCCAGCAGTGACGGGACAGGGGGAAAACTGTTTTTT
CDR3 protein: CASSDGTGGKLFF

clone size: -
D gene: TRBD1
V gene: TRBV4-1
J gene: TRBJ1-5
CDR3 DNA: TGCGCCAGCAGCCAAGATTCGGGACAGGCAGGCAATCAGCCCCAGCATTTT
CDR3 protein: CASSQDSGQAGNQPQHF

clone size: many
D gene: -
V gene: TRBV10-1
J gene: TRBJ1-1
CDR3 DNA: TGCGCCAGCAGTGGACGGATGGGCACTGAAGCTTTCTTT
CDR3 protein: CASSGRMGTEAFF

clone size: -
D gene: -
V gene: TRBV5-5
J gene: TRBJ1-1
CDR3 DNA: TGTGCCAGCAGCTTGCCATTTCTTGAAGCTTTCTTT
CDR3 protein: CASSLPFLEAFF

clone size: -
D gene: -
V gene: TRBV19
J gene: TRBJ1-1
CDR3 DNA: TGTGCCAGTAGTCCATACATTGAGAACACTGAAGCTTTCTTT
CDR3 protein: CASSPYIENTEAFF

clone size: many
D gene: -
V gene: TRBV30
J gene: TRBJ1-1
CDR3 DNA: TGTGCCTGGATCTCGGGACGGACGGACACTGAAGCTTTCTTT
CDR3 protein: CAWISGRTDTEAFF